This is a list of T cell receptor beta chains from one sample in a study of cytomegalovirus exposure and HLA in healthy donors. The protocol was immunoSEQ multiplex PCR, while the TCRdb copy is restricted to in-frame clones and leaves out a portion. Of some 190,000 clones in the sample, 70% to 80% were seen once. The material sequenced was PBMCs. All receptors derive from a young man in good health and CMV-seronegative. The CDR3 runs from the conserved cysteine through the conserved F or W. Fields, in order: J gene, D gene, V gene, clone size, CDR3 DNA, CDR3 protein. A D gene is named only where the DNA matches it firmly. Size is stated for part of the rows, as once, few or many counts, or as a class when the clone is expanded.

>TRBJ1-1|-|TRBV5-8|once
TGTGCCAGCAGCTTGAGACAGACCATGAACACTGAAGCTTTCTTT
CASSLRQTMNTEAFF
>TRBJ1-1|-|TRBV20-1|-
TGCAGTGCCGTCCGGATGCGCGGAGCTTTCTTT
CSAVRMRGAFF
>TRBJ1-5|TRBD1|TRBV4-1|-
TGCGCCAGCAGCCCAGGACAGGGGCCGGGCAATCAGCCCCAGCATTTT
CASSPGQGPGNQPQHF
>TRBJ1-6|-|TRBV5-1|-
TGCGCCAGCAGCTTAGTGGCGGGCCGGGGGTCACCCCTCCACTTT
CASSLVAGRGSPLHF
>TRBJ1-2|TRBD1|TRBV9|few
TGTGCCAGCAGCGGAGACGGGCAGGGGGCCAATGGCTACACCTTC
CASSGDGQGANGYTF
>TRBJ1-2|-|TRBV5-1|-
TGCGCCAGCAGCTTGGAAGGGGCGGATGGTGGCTACACCTTC
CASSLEGADGGYTF
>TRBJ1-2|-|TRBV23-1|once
TGCGCCAGCAGTCAACCTGCGGATAACTATGGCTACACCTTC
CASSQPADNYGYTF
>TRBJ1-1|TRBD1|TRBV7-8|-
TGTGCCAGCAGCCCCCGAGGACAGGGCTTCTGGACTGAAGCTTTCTTT
CASSPRGQGFWTEAFF
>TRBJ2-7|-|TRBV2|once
TGTGCCAGCAGAGATTCTTTAGTTACAGTCCACGGCGAGCAGTACTTC
CASRDSLVTVHGEQYF
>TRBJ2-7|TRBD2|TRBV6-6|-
TGTGCCAGCAGTTACTCGGCTAGCGGGGGTGCCTACGAGCAGTACTTC
CASSYSASGGAYEQYF
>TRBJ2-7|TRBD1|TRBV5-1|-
TGCGCCAGCAGCAGGGGACAGATATACGAGCAGTACTTC
CASSRGQIYEQYF
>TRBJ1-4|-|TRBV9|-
TGTGCCAGCACTGGGGGCGGAACTAATGAAAAACTGTTTTTT
CASTGGGTNEKLFF
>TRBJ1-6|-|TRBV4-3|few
TGCGCCAGCAGCCAAGATCTCTTATTCTCACCCCTCCACTTT
CASSQDLLFSPLHF
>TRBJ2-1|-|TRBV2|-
TGTGCCAGCGGTCTAACCTCCTACAATGAGCAGTTCTTC
CASGLTSYNEQFF
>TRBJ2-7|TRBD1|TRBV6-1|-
TGTGCCAGCAGTGAAGCGTGGGACAGCGTCTACGAGCAGTACTTC
CASSEAWDSVYEQYF
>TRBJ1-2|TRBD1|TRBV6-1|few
TGTGCCAGCAGTGAAGCCGGGACAGGGGCCTATGGCTACACCTTC
CASSEAGTGAYGYTF
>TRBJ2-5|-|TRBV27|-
TGTGCCAGCAGTTTATCAGGACTGACGAGGGAGACCCAGTACTTC
CASSLSGLTRETQYF
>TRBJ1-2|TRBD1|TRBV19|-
TGTGCCAGTAGTATACTCCCATCCCCCCCGGACAGGGACGGCTACACCTTC
CASSILPSPPDRDGYTF
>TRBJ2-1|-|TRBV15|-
TGTGCCACCAGCCCCCCCGGCGGGGACTCCTACAATGAGCAGTTCTTC
CATSPPGGDSYNEQFF
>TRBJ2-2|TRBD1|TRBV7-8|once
TGTGCCAGCAGCCGGACAGGGGGGGTCGGGGAGCTGTTTTTT
CASSRTGGVGELFF